Below, 5 T cell receptor beta chains from the same sample are listed, as sequenced in a study of response to subunit inactivated influenza vaccine. TCRdb recomputed calls from the RT-PCR reads with MiXCR, one row per CDR3 protein. The sample holds about 570,000 distinct CDR3 sequences, about 12% seen once. The material sequenced was PBMCs from blood, taken on the day of vaccination. The receptors come from a man aged 45-65 years who received an inactivated influenza vaccine.

This rearrangement joins TRBV20-1 to TRBJ2-7, with 13 bases that match TRBD2. The CDR3 loop spans 15 amino acids. The J segment lost 3 bases and the V segment lost 0 bases, leaving 2 bases of the junction unmatched. Per the germline V gene, CDR1 is DFQATT and CDR2 is SNEGSKA (reference sequence). CDR3 protein: CSARELAGGGYEQYF. In DNA, the CDR3 is TGCAGTGCTAGAGAACTAGCGGGAGGGGGCTACGAGCAGTACTTC.

The rearrangement links TRBV6-6 to TRBJ2-7; the D gene is possibly TRBD2 (5 bases). This CDR3 spans 12 amino acids. The germline V gene encodes CDR1 MNHNY and CDR2 SVGAGI (reference sequence). Trimming removed 5 bases from V and 7 bases from J, with 12 bases in between. The CDR3 here is CASSGSSWEQYF. CDR3 in DNA: TGTGCCAGCAGTGGGAGTTCTTGGGAGCAGTACTTC.

This clonotype was recorded many times. The rearrangement links TRBV28 to TRBJ2-5; 7 nucleotides agree with TRBD1. V was pared by 3 bases and J by 5 bases, with 9 bases of the junction left unmatched. This CDR3 spans 15 amino acids. Germline V CDR1 and CDR2: MDHEN, SYDVKM. The chain's CDR3 is CASSFSQTGLETQYF. The DNA for the CDR3 is TGTGCCAGCAGTTTTTCCCAGACAGGGCTGGAGACCCAGTACTTC.

The V call is TRBV14, the J call TRBJ2-1, with no clear D. CDR1 and CDR2 from the germline V gene are SGHDN and FVKESK. The CDR3 spans 16 residues. The V and J ends lost 0 bases and 8 bases respectively, with 17 bases between them. CDR3 sequence reads: CASSQEATYNGDEQFF. CDR3 sequence (DNA): TGTGCCAGCAGCCAAGAAGCCACTTACAATGGAGATGAGCAGTTCTTC. The full variable domain, in which reference TRBV14 and TRBJ2-1 provide the parts outside the CDR3, is EAGVTQFPSHSVIEKGQTVTLRCDPISGHDNLYWYRRVMGKEIKFLLHFVKESKQDESGMPNNRFLAERTGGTYSTLKVQPAELEDSGVYFCASSQEATYNGDEQFFGPGTRLTVL.

The chain carries TRBV7-9 and TRBJ2-3, with 7 nucleotides matching TRBD1. Unmatched junction bases numbered 9, after V lost 7 bases and J lost 2 bases. The germline V gene encodes CDR1 SEHNR and CDR2 FQNEAQ (reference sequence). The length of the CDR3 is 15 residues. The CDR3 sequence is CASTERGLNTDTQYF. CDR3 DNA: TGTGCCAGCACCGAAAGGGGGCTGAACACAGATACGCAGTATTTT.